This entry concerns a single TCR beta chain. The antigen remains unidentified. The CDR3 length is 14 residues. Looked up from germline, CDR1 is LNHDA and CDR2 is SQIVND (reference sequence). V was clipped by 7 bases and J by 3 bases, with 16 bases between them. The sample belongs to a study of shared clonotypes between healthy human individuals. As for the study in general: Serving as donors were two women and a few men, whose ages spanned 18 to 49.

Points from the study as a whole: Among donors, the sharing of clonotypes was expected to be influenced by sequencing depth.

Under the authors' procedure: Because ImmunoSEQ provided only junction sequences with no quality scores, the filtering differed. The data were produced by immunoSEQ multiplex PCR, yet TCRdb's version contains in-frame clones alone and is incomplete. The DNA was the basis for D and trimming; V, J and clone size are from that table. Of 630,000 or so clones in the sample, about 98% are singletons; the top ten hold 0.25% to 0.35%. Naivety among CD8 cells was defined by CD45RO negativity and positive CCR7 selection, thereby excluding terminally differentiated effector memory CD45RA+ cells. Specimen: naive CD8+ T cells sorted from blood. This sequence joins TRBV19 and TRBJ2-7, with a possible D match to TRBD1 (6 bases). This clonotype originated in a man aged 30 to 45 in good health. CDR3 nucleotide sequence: TGTGCCAGTAAGAGGAGTACAGGGTACTACGAGCAGTACTTC. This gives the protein CASKRSTGYYEQYF.